This passage covers 6 T cell receptor beta chains from one sample sequenced in a study of Tregs in tolerant kidney transplant recipients. Sequenced by immunoSEQ multiplex PCR; TCRdb stores in-frame clones only, minus some. The sample lists around 64,000 clones, around 87% seen once, with 3.5% to 4% in the top ten. Related graft donors supplied nonmyeloablative bone marrow transplants, and mixed chimerism was transient. The specimen comprised CD4+ T cells from blood (PBMCs), sampled 6 months after the transplant. The receptors derive from a human patient who received a combined kidney and bone marrow transplant. The T cells may partly be graft donor cells.

The chain employs TRBV5-8 and TRBJ2-6; unclear D gene. V lost 3 bases and J lost 0, with 10 bases in between. The CDR3 is 16 residues long. Germline CDR1 reads SGHTS; CDR2 reads YDEGEE. In DNA form, the CDR3 reads TGTGCCAGCAGCTGGCCAGGTACCTCTGGGGCCAACGTCCTGACTTTC. As protein: CASSWPGTSGANVLTF.

V is TRBV5-4 and J is TRBJ2-7, with 13 bases matching TRBD2. The CDR3 contains 15 residues. Trimming at V came to 5 bases and at J to 3 bases, leaving 5 bases not matched to a gene. CDR1 is SGHNT and CDR2 is YYREEE in the germline V gene (reference sequence). The CDR3 sequence is CASSMGLAGFYEQYF. DNA of the CDR3: TGTGCCAGCAGTATGGGACTAGCGGGATTCTACGAGCAGTACTTC.

The chain recombines TRBV20-1 with TRBJ1-1; D call uncertain. This CDR3 contains 10 residues. V was pared by 6 bases and J by 9 bases, with 11 bases between. Germline V lookup: CDR1 DFQATT, CDR2 SNEGSKA (reference sequence). The CDR3 DNA sequence: TGCAGTGCACTGACACCGAAAGCTTTCTTT. Residues: CSALTPKAFF.

This clone showed up just once. The chain employs TRBV7-9 and TRBJ2-5, with D maybe TRBD2 (6 bases). The V gene lost 5 bases and the J gene lost 4 bases, with 26 bases spanning the gap. The CDR3 has 18 amino acids. Germline V gives CDR1 SEHNR, CDR2 FQNEAQ (reference sequence). CDR3 DNA sequence: TGTGCCAGCAGCCTAATCCGATCCAGACTAGGAGCAGCAGAGACCCAGTACTTC. This gives the protein CASSLIRSRLGAAETQYF.

V and J are TRBV11-1 and TRBJ2-7; D remains unclear. This CDR3 is built from 12 residues. From germline, CDR1 is SGHAT and CDR2 FQDESV (reference sequence). Trimming took off 0 bases at V and 2 bases at J, with 2 bases between the two ends. The CDR3 reads CASSLAAYEQYF. Here the CDR3 DNA reads TGTGCCAGCAGCTTAGCCGCCTACGAGCAGTACTTC.

V is TRBV25-1 and J is TRBJ2-3; D not resolved. Germline CDR1 MGHDK, CDR2 SYGVNS. Trimming stripped 4 bases from V and 5 bases from J, with 16 bases between. The CDR3 length is 15 residues. Written as DNA, the CDR3 is TGTGCCAGCAGTGGGGTTCGAGGCAACGTAGATACGCAGTATTTT. Its protein product is CASSGVRGNVDTQYF.